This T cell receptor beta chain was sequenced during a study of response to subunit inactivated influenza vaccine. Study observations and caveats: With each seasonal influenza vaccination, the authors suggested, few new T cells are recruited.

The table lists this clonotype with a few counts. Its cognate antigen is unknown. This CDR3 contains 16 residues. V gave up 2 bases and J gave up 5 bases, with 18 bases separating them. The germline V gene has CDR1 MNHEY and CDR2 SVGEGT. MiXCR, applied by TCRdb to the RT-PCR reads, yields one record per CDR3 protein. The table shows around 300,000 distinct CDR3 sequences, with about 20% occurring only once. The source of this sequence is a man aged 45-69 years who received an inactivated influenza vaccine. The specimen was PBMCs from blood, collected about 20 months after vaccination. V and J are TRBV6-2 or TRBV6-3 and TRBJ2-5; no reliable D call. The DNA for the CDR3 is TGTGCCAGCAGTTACGAGAAGGTCGTGGCTCCGGAGACCCAGTACTTC. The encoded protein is CASSYEKVVAPETQYF.